Listed below are T cell receptor beta chains from one sample, sequenced in a study of blood T cell repertoires in COVID-19. Method: immunoSEQ multiplex PCR; TCRdb's copy keeps in-frame clones and lacks some. The data contain about 200,000 clones, 86% of them singletons. The sample consisted of peripheral blood. The receptors shown here come from a man aged 45-65 years with acute or convalescent COVID-19. Each CDR3 is given with its conserved first and last residue. Fields, in order: CDR3 DNA, CDR3 protein, V gene, D gene, clone size, J gene. A D gene is named only where the DNA matches it firmly. Clone size is given for some rows only: seen once, a few or many times, or a class if the clone is expanded.

CDR3nt: TGTGCCACCAGTGATTTTCTGGACAGGGAAGGCTATGGCAATCAGCCCCAGCATTTT
CDR3aa: CATSDFLDREGYGNQPQHF
v_gene: TRBV24-1
d_gene: TRBD1
abundance: -
j_gene: TRBJ1-5

CDR3nt: TGTGCCAGCAGCGTCCTCGGGACAGGGGGAAACTACGAGCAGTACTTC
CDR3aa: CASSVLGTGGNYEQYF
v_gene: TRBV3-1/TRBV3-2
d_gene: TRBD1
abundance: -
j_gene: TRBJ2-7

CDR3nt: TGTGCCAGCAGCTTGGCCAGTGTTAGCAATCAGCCCCAGCATTTT
CDR3aa: CASSLASVSNQPQHF
v_gene: TRBV5-8
d_gene: -
abundance: once
j_gene: TRBJ1-5

CDR3nt: TGCGCCAGCAGCTTGCGGGCGGGGGGGAATGAGCAGTTCTTC
CDR3aa: CASSLRAGGNEQFF
v_gene: TRBV5-1
d_gene: TRBD2
abundance: few
j_gene: TRBJ2-1

CDR3nt: TGTGCCAGCCGGGACATAAATCAGCCCCAGCATTTT
CDR3aa: CASRDINQPQHF
v_gene: TRBV2
d_gene: -
abundance: -
j_gene: TRBJ1-5

CDR3nt: TGTGCCAGCAGTGACTCGGGCCAGGGGAATTCACCCCTCCACTTT
CDR3aa: CASSDSGQGNSPLHF
v_gene: TRBV6-4
d_gene: -
abundance: -
j_gene: TRBJ1-6

CDR3nt: TGTGCCAGCAGCCTCGACAGGGGCAAGAATAATTCACCCCTCCACTTT
CDR3aa: CASSLDRGKNNSPLHF
v_gene: TRBV27
d_gene: TRBD1
abundance: few
j_gene: TRBJ1-6

CDR3nt: TGCGCCAGCAGTGCCGGAGGTACTGAAGCTTTCTTT
CDR3aa: CASSAGGTEAFF
v_gene: TRBV10-1
d_gene: -
abundance: -
j_gene: TRBJ1-1

CDR3nt: TGTGCCAGCCGCGAGCCGGGGAGGCTAGCGGGGGGGCGAAACACCGGGGAGCTGTTTTTT
CDR3aa: CASREPGRLAGGRNTGELFF
v_gene: TRBV19
d_gene: TRBD2
abundance: -
j_gene: TRBJ2-2

CDR3nt: TGTGCCAGCAGCCCACGACGGGACTCTGTCGATGAGCAGTTCTTC
CDR3aa: CASSPRRDSVDEQFF
v_gene: TRBV21-1
d_gene: -
abundance: -
j_gene: TRBJ2-1

CDR3nt: TGCGCCACCCAAGCGGGGGGGTCCTACGAGCAGTACTTC
CDR3aa: CATQAGGSYEQYF
v_gene: TRBV10-1
d_gene: TRBD2
abundance: -
j_gene: TRBJ2-7

CDR3nt: TGTGCCAGTAGTATGGTGGGAGCCTTCTACAATGAGCAGTTCTTC
CDR3aa: CASSMVGAFYNEQFF
v_gene: TRBV19
d_gene: -
abundance: -
j_gene: TRBJ2-1

CDR3nt: TGTGCCAGCTCAACTTACGACAGGGCGGGCGAGCAGTACTTC
CDR3aa: CASSTYDRAGEQYF
v_gene: TRBV18
d_gene: TRBD1
abundance: -
j_gene: TRBJ2-7

CDR3nt: TGTGCCAGCAGTTTATTCGCGGGGGGAGGACCTCGGGCCGGGGAGCTGTTTTTT
CDR3aa: CASSLFAGGGPRAGELFF
v_gene: TRBV27
d_gene: TRBD2
abundance: -
j_gene: TRBJ2-2

CDR3nt: TGTGCCAGCAGCCCGCTAGCGGGGGGGCTAAATGAGCAGTTCTTC
CDR3aa: CASSPLAGGLNEQFF
v_gene: TRBV6-6
d_gene: TRBD2
abundance: -
j_gene: TRBJ2-1

CDR3nt: TGTGCCAGCTCAGCGGGACTCAACTACGAGCAGTACTTC
CDR3aa: CASSAGLNYEQYF
v_gene: TRBV18
d_gene: -
abundance: -
j_gene: TRBJ2-7

CDR3nt: TGTGCCAGCAGTAGCGACGGGGGGCCGACCTATGGCTACACCTTC
CDR3aa: CASSSDGGPTYGYTF
v_gene: TRBV2
d_gene: -
abundance: few
j_gene: TRBJ1-2

CDR3nt: TGCGCCAGCAGCCCGATTCTTTACAGGGGACCCTACGAGCAGTACTTC
CDR3aa: CASSPILYRGPYEQYF
v_gene: TRBV4-1
d_gene: TRBD1
abundance: -
j_gene: TRBJ2-7

CDR3nt: TGTGCCAGCACCATTGGGACAGGGGCCACTGAAGCTTTCTTT
CDR3aa: CASTIGTGATEAFF
v_gene: TRBV2
d_gene: TRBD1
abundance: -
j_gene: TRBJ1-1

CDR3nt: TGTGCCAGCTCACTCCTCCGGGACTCCTCGAACACCGGGGAGCTGTTTTTT
CDR3aa: CASSLLRDSSNTGELFF
v_gene: TRBV18
d_gene: -
abundance: -
j_gene: TRBJ2-2

CDR3nt: TGTGCCAGCAGCCCAGGCCCCCGAAGCACAGATACGCAGTATTTT
CDR3aa: CASSPGPRSTDTQYF
v_gene: TRBV27
d_gene: -
abundance: -
j_gene: TRBJ2-3

CDR3nt: TGTGCCAGCAGCTCCCAGGGTACGAGCCGAAACACCATATATTTT
CDR3aa: CASSSQGTSRNTIYF
v_gene: TRBV7-8
d_gene: -
abundance: -
j_gene: TRBJ1-3

CDR3nt: TGTGCCAGCAGGGAAGGACAGATTAATGAAAAACTGTTTTTT
CDR3aa: CASREGQINEKLFF
v_gene: TRBV2
d_gene: -
abundance: -
j_gene: TRBJ1-4

CDR3nt: TGTGCCTGGAGACAGGGCCTGGGCTACACCTTC
CDR3aa: CAWRQGLGYTF
v_gene: TRBV30
d_gene: -
abundance: -
j_gene: TRBJ1-2

CDR3nt: TGCGCCAGCAGTGAGACTAGCGCGCAGTATTTT
CDR3aa: CASSETSAQYF
v_gene: TRBV10-1
d_gene: TRBD2
abundance: -
j_gene: TRBJ2-3

CDR3nt: TGCGCCAGCAGCGGTGGACAGGGGGCGAGAGGCTATGGCTACACCTTC
CDR3aa: CASSGGQGARGYGYTF
v_gene: TRBV5-1
d_gene: TRBD1
abundance: -
j_gene: TRBJ1-2

CDR3nt: TGTGCCAGCAGTTCAAAGGGAGGATCCCCCTTACTCTACGAGCAGTACTTC
CDR3aa: CASSSKGGSPLLYEQYF
v_gene: TRBV27
d_gene: -
abundance: -
j_gene: TRBJ2-7

CDR3nt: TGTGCTAGTGGTTCGGACGGAGGCTATGGCTACACCTTC
CDR3aa: CASGSDGGYGYTF
v_gene: TRBV12-5
d_gene: -
abundance: -
j_gene: TRBJ1-2

CDR3nt: TGTGCCAGTAGTAGCCTAGGACTAGCGGACTCCTACGAGCAGTACTTC
CDR3aa: CASSSLGLADSYEQYF
v_gene: TRBV19
d_gene: TRBD2
abundance: -
j_gene: TRBJ2-7

CDR3nt: TGTGCCAGCAGTCCGCATCGAAAAAACAGGGGGCGGAACACTGAAGCTTTCTTT
CDR3aa: CASSPHRKNRGRNTEAFF
v_gene: TRBV6-6
d_gene: TRBD1
abundance: -
j_gene: TRBJ1-1

CDR3nt: TGTGCCAGCAGCCCTAGGGACAGGGGGGGCCTTCGCGGCTACACCTTC
CDR3aa: CASSPRDRGGLRGYTF
v_gene: TRBV5-4
d_gene: TRBD1
abundance: once
j_gene: TRBJ1-2

CDR3nt: TGTGCCAGCAGCCCCCTGGACAGGAATTCACCCCTCCACTTT
CDR3aa: CASSPLDRNSPLHF
v_gene: TRBV3-1/TRBV3-2
d_gene: TRBD1
abundance: -
j_gene: TRBJ1-6

CDR3nt: TGTGCCAGCAGCTTAGGGCCGCAGAACACTGAAGCTTTCTTT
CDR3aa: CASSLGPQNTEAFF
v_gene: TRBV7-2
d_gene: -
abundance: -
j_gene: TRBJ1-1

CDR3nt: TGTGCCAGCAGTGAAGCTTCGGGGAAAGAGACCCAGTACTTC
CDR3aa: CASSEASGKETQYF
v_gene: TRBV6-1
d_gene: -
abundance: -
j_gene: TRBJ2-5

CDR3nt: TGTGCCAGCAGTGGCCGGGACAGCCATAATTCACCCCTCCACTTT
CDR3aa: CASSGRDSHNSPLHF
v_gene: TRBV2
d_gene: TRBD1
abundance: -
j_gene: TRBJ1-6

CDR3nt: TGCGCCAGCAGCTTGGAACAGGGCGTCGGAAAACTGTTTTTT
CDR3aa: CASSLEQGVGKLFF
v_gene: TRBV5-1
d_gene: -
abundance: -
j_gene: TRBJ1-4

CDR3nt: TGTGCCATCAGGGTGGAAGGGCTAGCGGGGGCCTCCTCCTACAATGAGCAGTTCTTC
CDR3aa: CAIRVEGLAGASSYNEQFF
v_gene: TRBV10-3
d_gene: TRBD2
abundance: -
j_gene: TRBJ2-1

CDR3nt: TGTGCCAGTAGGTCCGATTCAGGGATCGGTCAGCCCCAGCATTTT
CDR3aa: CASRSDSGIGQPQHF
v_gene: TRBV19
d_gene: -
abundance: -
j_gene: TRBJ1-5

CDR3nt: TGCGCCAGCAGCTCCCTCGGCCCAGGGCACACTGAAGCTTTCTTT
CDR3aa: CASSSLGPGHTEAFF
v_gene: TRBV5-1
d_gene: -
abundance: -
j_gene: TRBJ1-1

CDR3nt: TGCGCCAGCAGCTTTTTGGGACAGGGTGACAATGAGCAGTTCTTC
CDR3aa: CASSFLGQGDNEQFF
v_gene: TRBV5-1
d_gene: TRBD1
abundance: -
j_gene: TRBJ2-1

CDR3nt: TGTGCCAGCAGTATCACAGGGGTCTATGGCTACACCTTC
CDR3aa: CASSITGVYGYTF
v_gene: TRBV6-5
d_gene: TRBD1
abundance: once
j_gene: TRBJ1-2

CDR3nt: TGTGCCAGCAGTCCAGCGGCGGTGGAGACCCAGTACTTC
CDR3aa: CASSPAAVETQYF
v_gene: TRBV25-1
d_gene: -
abundance: -
j_gene: TRBJ2-5